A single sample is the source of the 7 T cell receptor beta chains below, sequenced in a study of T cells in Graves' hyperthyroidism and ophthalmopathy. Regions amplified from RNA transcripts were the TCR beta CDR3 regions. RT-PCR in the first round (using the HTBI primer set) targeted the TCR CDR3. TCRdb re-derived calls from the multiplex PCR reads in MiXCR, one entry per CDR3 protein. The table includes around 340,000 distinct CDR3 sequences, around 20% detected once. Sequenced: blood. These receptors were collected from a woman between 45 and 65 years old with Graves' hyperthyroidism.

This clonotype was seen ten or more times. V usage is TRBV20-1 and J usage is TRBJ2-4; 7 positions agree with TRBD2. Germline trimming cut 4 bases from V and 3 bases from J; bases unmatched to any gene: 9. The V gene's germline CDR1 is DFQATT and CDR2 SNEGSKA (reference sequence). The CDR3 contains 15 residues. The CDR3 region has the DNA TGCAGTGCTATTTTAGGAGGGGACTACAAAAACATTCAGTACTTC. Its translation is CSAILGGDYKNIQYF.

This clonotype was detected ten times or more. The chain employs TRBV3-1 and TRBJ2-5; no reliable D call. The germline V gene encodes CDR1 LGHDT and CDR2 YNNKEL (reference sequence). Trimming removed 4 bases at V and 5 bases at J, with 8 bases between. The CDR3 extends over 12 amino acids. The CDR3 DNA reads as TGTGCCAGCAGCCCCTATACGGAGACCCAGTACTTC. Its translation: CASSPYTETQYF.

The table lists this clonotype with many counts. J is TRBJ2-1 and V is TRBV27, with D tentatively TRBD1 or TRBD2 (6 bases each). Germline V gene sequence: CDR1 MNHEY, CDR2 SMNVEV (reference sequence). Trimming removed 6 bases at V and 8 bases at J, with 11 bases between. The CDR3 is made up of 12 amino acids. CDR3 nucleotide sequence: TGTGCCAGCAGGCCGGGGGCACATGAGCAGTTCTTC. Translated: CASRPGAHEQFF.

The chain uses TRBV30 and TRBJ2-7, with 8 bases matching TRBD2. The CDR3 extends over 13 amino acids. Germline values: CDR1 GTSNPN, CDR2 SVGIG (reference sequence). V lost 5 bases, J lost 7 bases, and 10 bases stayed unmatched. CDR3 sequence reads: CAWGRRGAGEQYF. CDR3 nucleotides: TGTGCCTGGGGGAGGCGGGGGGCCGGTGAGCAGTACTTC. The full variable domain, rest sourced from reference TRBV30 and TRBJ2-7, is SQTIHQWPATLVQPVGSPLSLECTVEGTSNPNLYWYRQAAGRGLQLLFYSVGIGQISSEVPQNLSASRPQDRQFILSSKKLLLSDSGFYLCAWGRRGAGEQYFGPGTRLTVT.

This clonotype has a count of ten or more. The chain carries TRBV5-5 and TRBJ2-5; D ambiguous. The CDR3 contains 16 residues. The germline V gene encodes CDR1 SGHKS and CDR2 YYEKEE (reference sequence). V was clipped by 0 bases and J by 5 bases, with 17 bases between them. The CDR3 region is CASSLVVSRFVETQYF. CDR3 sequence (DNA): TGTGCCAGCAGCTTGGTGGTGAGCCGTTTTGTGGAGACCCAGTACTTC.

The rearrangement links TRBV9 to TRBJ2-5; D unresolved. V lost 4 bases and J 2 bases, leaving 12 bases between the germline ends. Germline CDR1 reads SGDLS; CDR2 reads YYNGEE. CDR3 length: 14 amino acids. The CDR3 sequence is CASSPRPLQETQYF. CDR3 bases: TGTGCCAGCAGCCCGCGACCACTTCAAGAGACCCAGTACTTC.

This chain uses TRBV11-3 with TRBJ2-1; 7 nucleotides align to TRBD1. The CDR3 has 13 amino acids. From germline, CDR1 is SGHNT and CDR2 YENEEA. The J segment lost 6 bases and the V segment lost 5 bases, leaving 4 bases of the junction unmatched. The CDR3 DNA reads TGTGCCAGCAGCGTAGGGACAGCCAATGAGCAGTTCTTC. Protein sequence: CASSVGTANEQFF.